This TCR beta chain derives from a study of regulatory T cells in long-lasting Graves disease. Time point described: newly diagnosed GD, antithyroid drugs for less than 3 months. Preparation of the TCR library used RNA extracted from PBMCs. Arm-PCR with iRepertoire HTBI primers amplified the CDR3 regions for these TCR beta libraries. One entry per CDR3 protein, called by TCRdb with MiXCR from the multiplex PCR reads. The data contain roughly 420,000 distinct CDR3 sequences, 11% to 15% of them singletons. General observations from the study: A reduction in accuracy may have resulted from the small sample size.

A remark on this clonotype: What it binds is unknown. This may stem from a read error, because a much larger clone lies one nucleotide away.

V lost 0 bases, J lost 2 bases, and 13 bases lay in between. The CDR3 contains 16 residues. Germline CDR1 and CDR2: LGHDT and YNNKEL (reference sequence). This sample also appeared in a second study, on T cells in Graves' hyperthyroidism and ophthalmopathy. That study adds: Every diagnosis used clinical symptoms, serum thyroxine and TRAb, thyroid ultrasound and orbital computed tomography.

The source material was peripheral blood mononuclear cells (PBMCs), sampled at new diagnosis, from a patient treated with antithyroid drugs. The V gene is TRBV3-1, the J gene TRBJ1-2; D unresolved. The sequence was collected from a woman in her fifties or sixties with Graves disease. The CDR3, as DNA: TGTGCCAGCAGCCAAGATTTGTCGGCCGGGAACTATGGCTACACCTTC. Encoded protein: CASSQDLSAGNYGYTF.